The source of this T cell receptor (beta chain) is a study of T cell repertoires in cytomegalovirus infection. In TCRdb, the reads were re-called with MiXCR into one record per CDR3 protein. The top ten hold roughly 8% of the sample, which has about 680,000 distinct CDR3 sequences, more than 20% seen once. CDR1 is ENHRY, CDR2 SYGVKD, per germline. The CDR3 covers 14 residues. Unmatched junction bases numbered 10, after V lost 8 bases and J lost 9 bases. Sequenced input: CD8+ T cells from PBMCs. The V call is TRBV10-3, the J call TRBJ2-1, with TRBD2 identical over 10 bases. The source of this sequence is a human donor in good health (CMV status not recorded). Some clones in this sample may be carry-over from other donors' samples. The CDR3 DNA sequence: TGTGCCATCGCCCCAAGCGGGGGGGCCGGTGAGCAGTTCTTC. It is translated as CAIAPSGGAGEQFF.